This TCR beta chain was sequenced in a study of cytomegalovirus exposure and HLA in healthy donors. Vbeta (60) and Jbeta (13) primers were used in the PCR. Measured with immunoSEQ multiplex PCR; TCRdb has only the in-frame clones, and not every one. The table includes roughly 180,000 clones, 75% detected once. Study observations and caveats: The authors excluded some V segments, including TRBV6-2 and TRBV6-3, as indistinguishable.

The sample holds one count of this clone. Antigen specificity is unknown. Trimming pared 4 bases from V and 2 bases from J, leaving 11 bases between. The CDR3 extends over 14 amino acids. Germline loops: CDR1 MNHEY, CDR2 SMNVEV (reference sequence). The sequencing sample was made of PBMCs. This TCR derives from a male donor in good health and CMV-seronegative. The chain carries TRBV27 and TRBJ1-1; D is uncertain. CDR3 region: CASSSFPDNTEAFF. The CDR3 DNA sequence: TGTGCCAGCAGTTCCTTCCCAGATAACACTGAAGCTTTCTTT.